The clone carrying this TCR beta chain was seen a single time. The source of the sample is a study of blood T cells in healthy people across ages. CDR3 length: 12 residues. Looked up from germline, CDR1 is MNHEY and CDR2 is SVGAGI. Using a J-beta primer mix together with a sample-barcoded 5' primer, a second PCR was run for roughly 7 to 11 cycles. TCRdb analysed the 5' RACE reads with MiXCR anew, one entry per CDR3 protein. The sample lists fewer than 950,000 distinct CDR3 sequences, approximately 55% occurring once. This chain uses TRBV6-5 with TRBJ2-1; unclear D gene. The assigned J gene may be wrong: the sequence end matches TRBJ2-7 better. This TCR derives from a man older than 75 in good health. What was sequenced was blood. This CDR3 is CASSYLGGEQYF. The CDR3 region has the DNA TGTGCCAGCAGTTACCTCGGTGGAGAGCAGTACTTC.